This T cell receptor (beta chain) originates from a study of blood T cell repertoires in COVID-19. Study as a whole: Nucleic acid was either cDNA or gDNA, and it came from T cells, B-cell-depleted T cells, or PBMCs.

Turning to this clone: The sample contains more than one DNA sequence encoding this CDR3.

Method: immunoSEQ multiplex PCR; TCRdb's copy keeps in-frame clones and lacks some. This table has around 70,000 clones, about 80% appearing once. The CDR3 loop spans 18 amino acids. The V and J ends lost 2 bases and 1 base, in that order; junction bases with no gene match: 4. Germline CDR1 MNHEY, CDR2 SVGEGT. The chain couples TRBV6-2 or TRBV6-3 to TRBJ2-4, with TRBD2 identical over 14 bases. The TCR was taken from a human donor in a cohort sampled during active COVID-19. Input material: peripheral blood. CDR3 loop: CASSYGLAGGLAKNIQYF. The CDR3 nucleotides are TGTGCCAGCAGTTACGGACTAGCGGGAGGTTTGGCCAAAAACATTCAGTACTTC.